Listed below are T cell receptor beta chains from one sample, sequenced in a study of blood T cell repertoires in COVID-19. Profiled with immunoSEQ multiplex PCR; TCRdb holds only in-frame clones, not every one. The sample has about 260,000 clones, roughly 86% seen once. The sample comprised peripheral blood. The receptors were gathered from a young woman with COVID-19, enrolled during active disease. Each CDR3 is given with its conserved first and last residue. A D gene is named only where the DNA matches it firmly. The size field is filled for only some rows; it gives once, few, many or a size class.

J gene: TRBJ2-7; V gene: TRBV5-1; clone size: -; D gene: -; CDR3 DNA: TGCGCCAGCAGCTTTCGGGTAAACTACGAGCAGTACTTC; CDR3 protein: CASSFRVNYEQYF
J gene: TRBJ1-1; V gene: TRBV18; clone size: -; D gene: -; CDR3 DNA: TGTGCCAGCTCACCAGGAGGGAACACTGAAGCTTTCTTT; CDR3 protein: CASSPGGNTEAFF
J gene: TRBJ2-7; V gene: TRBV5-1; clone size: -; D gene: TRBD1; CDR3 DNA: TGCGCCAGCAGCTTGGGGACAGGGCCCTACGAGCAGTACTTC; CDR3 protein: CASSLGTGPYEQYF
J gene: TRBJ1-1; V gene: TRBV6-5; clone size: -; D gene: TRBD1; CDR3 DNA: TGTGCCAGCAGTCCGTCGGACAGGGGTACTGAAGCTTTCTTT; CDR3 protein: CASSPSDRGTEAFF
J gene: TRBJ2-7; V gene: TRBV5-1; clone size: -; D gene: -; CDR3 DNA: TGCGCCAGCAGCTTGGTCGGCAGGGACTACGAGCAGTACTTC; CDR3 protein: CASSLVGRDYEQYF
J gene: TRBJ2-7; V gene: TRBV5-1; clone size: once; D gene: -; CDR3 DNA: TGCGCCAGCAAGCTGGGCGCAGGGCTGTTAGGCGAGCAGTACTTC; CDR3 protein: CASKLGAGLLGEQYF
J gene: TRBJ1-1; V gene: TRBV6-5; clone size: -; D gene: TRBD1; CDR3 DNA: TGTGCCAGCAGTTTCTCATGGACAGGGACTGAAGCTTTCTTT; CDR3 protein: CASSFSWTGTEAFF
J gene: TRBJ2-1; V gene: TRBV5-4; clone size: -; D gene: TRBD2; CDR3 DNA: TGTGCCAGCAGCGCCGGGACTAGCGGGCAGAAGAGCAATGAGCAGTTCTTC; CDR3 protein: CASSAGTSGQKSNEQFF
J gene: TRBJ1-2; V gene: TRBV27; clone size: -; D gene: -; CDR3 DNA: TGTGTCAGCAGTGGGCCCTACTATGGCTACACCTTC; CDR3 protein: CVSSGPYYGYTF
J gene: TRBJ1-3; V gene: TRBV2; clone size: -; D gene: -; CDR3 DNA: TGTGCCAGCAGGGGCGACCGGCCTTCTGGAAACACCATATATTTT; CDR3 protein: CASRGDRPSGNTIYF
J gene: TRBJ2-3; V gene: TRBV24-1; clone size: -; D gene: TRBD1; CDR3 DNA: TGTGCCACCAGTGATCCAGGACAGGGACCAGATACGCAGTATTTT; CDR3 protein: CATSDPGQGPDTQYF
J gene: TRBJ1-6; V gene: TRBV6-2/TRBV6-3; clone size: -; D gene: -; CDR3 DNA: TGTGCCAGCAGTTACCGGACAGCTAATTCACCCCTCCACTTT; CDR3 protein: CASSYRTANSPLHF
J gene: TRBJ2-7; V gene: TRBV29-1; clone size: -; D gene: -; CDR3 DNA: TGCAGCGCGCTGACAGACTCCTACGAGCAGTACTTC; CDR3 protein: CSALTDSYEQYF
J gene: TRBJ1-3; V gene: TRBV4-1; clone size: -; D gene: -; CDR3 DNA: TGCGCCAGCAGCCAAGTTGGCCGGGACAAGAGCTCTGGAAACACCATATATTTT; CDR3 protein: CASSQVGRDKSSGNTIYF
J gene: TRBJ1-4; V gene: TRBV18; clone size: -; D gene: TRBD1; CDR3 DNA: TGTGCCAGCTCACCAGGGACAGGGTCTAATGAAAAACTGTTTTTT; CDR3 protein: CASSPGTGSNEKLFF
J gene: TRBJ2-3; V gene: TRBV20-1; clone size: -; D gene: -; CDR3 DNA: TGCAGTGCCCGGCCGGGGGATACGCAGTATTTT; CDR3 protein: CSARPGDTQYF
J gene: TRBJ1-5; V gene: TRBV19; clone size: few; D gene: TRBD1; CDR3 DNA: TGTGCCAGTAGTTTAGGGGGCAGGCAGCCCCAGCATTTT; CDR3 protein: CASSLGGRQPQHF
J gene: TRBJ2-1; V gene: TRBV30; clone size: -; D gene: -; CDR3 DNA: TGTGCCTGGAGTTTGGGACTGAGCTCCTACAATGAGCAGTTCTTC; CDR3 protein: CAWSLGLSSYNEQFF
J gene: TRBJ2-5; V gene: TRBV10-3; clone size: -; D gene: TRBD1; CDR3 DNA: TGTGCCATCAGGACAGGGCAAGAGACCCAGTACTTC; CDR3 protein: CAIRTGQETQYF
J gene: TRBJ2-7; V gene: TRBV5-6; clone size: -; D gene: -; CDR3 DNA: TGTGCCAGCAGCCACGGGTCCAACTACGAGCAGTACTTC; CDR3 protein: CASSHGSNYEQYF
J gene: TRBJ1-1; V gene: TRBV7-9; clone size: -; D gene: -; CDR3 DNA: TGTGCCAGCCGACGGGGTCAGACGAACACTGAAGCTTTCTTT; CDR3 protein: CASRRGQTNTEAFF
J gene: TRBJ2-6; V gene: TRBV2; clone size: -; D gene: TRBD2; CDR3 DNA: TGTGCCTGCCAGGGAGGGGTGGCCAACGTCCTGACTTTC; CDR3 protein: CACQGGVANVLTF
J gene: TRBJ2-1; V gene: TRBV27; clone size: -; D gene: TRBD2; CDR3 DNA: TGTGCCAGCGCCTGGGCTAGCGGATACAATGAGCAGTTCTTC; CDR3 protein: CASAWASGYNEQFF
J gene: TRBJ2-1; V gene: TRBV2; clone size: -; D gene: TRBD2; CDR3 DNA: TGTGCCAGCACACTAGCGGGAGGATCCTCCTACAATGAGCAGTTCTTC; CDR3 protein: CASTLAGGSSYNEQFF
J gene: TRBJ2-7; V gene: TRBV5-1; clone size: -; D gene: TRBD1; CDR3 DNA: TGCGCCAGCAGTTCCGCTCCACAGGGGCCCTACGAGCAGTACTTC; CDR3 protein: CASSSAPQGPYEQYF
J gene: TRBJ2-7; V gene: TRBV11-2; clone size: -; D gene: TRBD1; CDR3 DNA: TGTGCCAGCAGCTTACGTCCGGGACAGGGTCCATACGAGCAGTACTTC; CDR3 protein: CASSLRPGQGPYEQYF
J gene: TRBJ1-3; V gene: TRBV4-1; clone size: -; D gene: -; CDR3 DNA: TGCGCCAGCAGCCAAGTCGGGGGGGGGACTGGAAACACCATATATTTT; CDR3 protein: CASSQVGGGTGNTIYF
J gene: TRBJ2-1; V gene: TRBV12-5; clone size: -; D gene: -; CDR3 DNA: TGTGCTAGTTCCGGAGGACAGTACAATGAGCAGTTCTTC; CDR3 protein: CASSGGQYNEQFF
J gene: TRBJ2-5; V gene: TRBV4-3; clone size: -; D gene: TRBD2; CDR3 DNA: TGCGCCAGCAGCCAGGTGGGAGGGGACGGAGAGACCCAGTACTTC; CDR3 protein: CASSQVGGDGETQYF
J gene: TRBJ1-1; V gene: TRBV3-1/TRBV3-2; clone size: -; D gene: TRBD1; CDR3 DNA: TGTGCCAGCAGCCAGTCGGACAGGGGAAAAGTAAGGTTTGCTGAAGCTTTCTTT; CDR3 protein: CASSQSDRGKVRFAEAFF
J gene: TRBJ1-5; V gene: TRBV28; clone size: -; D gene: TRBD1; CDR3 DNA: TGTGCCAGCAGTTCCCGACAGGGGACTCAGCCCCAGCATTTT; CDR3 protein: CASSSRQGTQPQHF
J gene: TRBJ2-3; V gene: TRBV4-2; clone size: -; D gene: -; CDR3 DNA: TGTGCCAGCAGCCAAGATAGTATTCTGGATACGCAGTATTTT; CDR3 protein: CASSQDSILDTQYF
J gene: TRBJ2-5; V gene: TRBV28; clone size: -; D gene: -; CDR3 DNA: TGTGCCAGCAGCCCAGGGGCGGGAGAGACCCAGTACTTC; CDR3 protein: CASSPGAGETQYF
J gene: TRBJ2-1; V gene: TRBV28; clone size: -; D gene: TRBD2; CDR3 DNA: TGTGCCAGCAGTCGACGTCGTCGGGCTAGCGGGAGGTTCATTGAGCAGTTCTTC; CDR3 protein: CASSRRRRASGRFIEQFF
J gene: TRBJ2-1; V gene: TRBV2; clone size: -; D gene: -; CDR3 DNA: TGTGCCAGCAGTGACAAAGGGCCCACTAGCATCCTCCATGAGCAGTTCTTC; CDR3 protein: CASSDKGPTSILHEQFF
J gene: TRBJ1-6; V gene: TRBV3-1/TRBV3-2; clone size: -; D gene: -; CDR3 DNA: TGTGCCAGCAGCTCAGAGACAGGTGGGAATTCACCCCTCCACTTT; CDR3 protein: CASSSETGGNSPLHF
J gene: TRBJ2-5; V gene: TRBV2; clone size: -; D gene: TRBD2; CDR3 DNA: TGTGCCAGCAGTCGGGGGGAGGATGAGACCCAGTACTTC; CDR3 protein: CASSRGEDETQYF
J gene: TRBJ2-1; V gene: TRBV5-1; clone size: -; D gene: TRBD2; CDR3 DNA: TGCGCCAGCAGCTTACCGACTAGCGGGCCTTACAATGAGCAGTTCTTC; CDR3 protein: CASSLPTSGPYNEQFF
J gene: TRBJ2-7; V gene: TRBV27; clone size: -; D gene: -; CDR3 DNA: TGTGCCAGCAGTTTATCGGGTCAGGTGCGCGAGCAGTACTTC; CDR3 protein: CASSLSGQVREQYF
J gene: TRBJ1-2; V gene: TRBV4-3; clone size: -; D gene: TRBD1; CDR3 DNA: TGCGCCAGCAGCCAAGAGCGTGGACAGGGACGGGATGGCTACACCTTC; CDR3 protein: CASSQERGQGRDGYTF
J gene: TRBJ2-2; V gene: TRBV10-2; clone size: -; D gene: TRBD1; CDR3 DNA: TGCGCCAGCAGTGAGTCGAGACAGGGAGTAAGGGAGCTGTTTTTT; CDR3 protein: CASSESRQGVRELFF
J gene: TRBJ1-1; V gene: TRBV2; clone size: -; D gene: -; CDR3 DNA: TGTGCCAGCAGTGTGCGGGGAATGAACACTGAAGCTTTCTTT; CDR3 protein: CASSVRGMNTEAFF
J gene: TRBJ2-5; V gene: TRBV5-1; clone size: -; D gene: TRBD2; CDR3 DNA: TGCGCCAGCAGCTTAGTTTCCGCGGGAGTCGGGCAAGAGACCCAGTACTTC; CDR3 protein: CASSLVSAGVGQETQYF
J gene: TRBJ2-1; V gene: TRBV9; clone size: -; D gene: TRBD2; CDR3 DNA: TGTGCCAGCAGCGTAACCCCTCTCGCGGCGGGAGCTGGGAATGAGCAGTTCTTC; CDR3 protein: CASSVTPLAAGAGNEQFF
J gene: TRBJ1-4; V gene: TRBV6-5; clone size: -; D gene: TRBD1; CDR3 DNA: TGTGCCAGCAGGCCCCCAGGGGGCTCGGAAAAACTGTTTTTT; CDR3 protein: CASRPPGGSEKLFF
J gene: TRBJ2-1; V gene: TRBV14; clone size: -; D gene: TRBD2; CDR3 DNA: TGTGCCAGCAGCCGACTAGCGGGAGGGCCGTATGAGCAGTTCTTC; CDR3 protein: CASSRLAGGPYEQFF
J gene: TRBJ1-4; V gene: TRBV30; clone size: -; D gene: -; CDR3 DNA: TGTGCCTGGAGTCTCACGGGGGGGCGACGGGAAAAACTGTTTTTT; CDR3 protein: CAWSLTGGRREKLFF
J gene: TRBJ1-1; V gene: TRBV10-1; clone size: once; D gene: -; CDR3 DNA: TGCGCCAGCAGTGTGGGGGGGAACACTGAAGCTTTCTTT; CDR3 protein: CASSVGGNTEAFF
J gene: TRBJ1-5; V gene: TRBV29-1; clone size: -; D gene: -; CDR3 DNA: TGCAGCGTTGACAGGGGTAATCAGCCCCAGCATTTT; CDR3 protein: CSVDRGNQPQHF
J gene: TRBJ1-1; V gene: TRBV6-6; clone size: -; D gene: -; CDR3 DNA: TGTGCCAGCAGCCAACAGGGAGTATACTCCGAAGCTTTCTTT; CDR3 protein: CASSQQGVYSEAFF
J gene: TRBJ2-1; V gene: TRBV3-1/TRBV3-2; clone size: once; D gene: TRBD2; CDR3 DNA: TGTGCCAGCAGCCGTCCAATTCAGCGGGAGGGTTCCTACAATGAGCAGTTCTTC; CDR3 protein: CASSRPIQREGSYNEQFF
J gene: TRBJ2-5; V gene: TRBV5-1; clone size: once; D gene: -; CDR3 DNA: TGCGCCAGCAGCTCGGGGGGCGGCGCGGTCCAAGAGACCCAGTACTTC; CDR3 protein: CASSSGGGAVQETQYF
J gene: TRBJ1-5; V gene: TRBV12-3/TRBV12-4; clone size: few; D gene: TRBD1; CDR3 DNA: TGTGCCAGCAGTTTACAGGGGGCCCAGCCCCAGCATTTT; CDR3 protein: CASSLQGAQPQHF
J gene: TRBJ1-3; V gene: TRBV4-1; clone size: -; D gene: -; CDR3 DNA: TGCGCCAGCAGCCCCCTTTTAACTGGAAACACCATATATTTT; CDR3 protein: CASSPLLTGNTIYF
J gene: TRBJ1-1; V gene: TRBV28; clone size: -; D gene: -; CDR3 DNA: TGTGCCAGCAGTTGGGGACAAATTAACACTGAAGCTTTCTTT; CDR3 protein: CASSWGQINTEAFF
J gene: TRBJ2-1; V gene: TRBV25-1; clone size: -; D gene: -; CDR3 DNA: TGTGCCAGCATGCGGGCGGCGGCGCAGTTCTTC; CDR3 protein: CASMRAAAQFF
J gene: TRBJ1-6; V gene: TRBV16; clone size: -; D gene: -; CDR3 DNA: TGTGCCAGCAGTCTAAATTCACCCCTCCACTTT; CDR3 protein: CASSLNSPLHF
J gene: TRBJ1-2; V gene: TRBV7-9; clone size: -; D gene: -; CDR3 DNA: TGTGCCAGCAGCTTACAGGAGGGAAGTGGCTACACCTTC; CDR3 protein: CASSLQEGSGYTF
J gene: TRBJ1-3; V gene: TRBV25-1; clone size: -; D gene: -; CDR3 DNA: TGTGCCAGCAGTGCGAATTGGCTTGGAAACACCATATATTTT; CDR3 protein: CASSANWLGNTIYF